This TCR beta chain was sequenced for a study of identical twins. Study conclusions and caveats: Insertions were fewer in abundant cord blood beta clonotypes, whereas memory repertoires showed none of this pattern. Models came in too low on out-of-frame TCR alpha sharing in monozygotic twins.

Remarks on this clonotype: Its antigen is not identified.

One entry per CDR3 protein, called by TCRdb with MiXCR from the 5' RACE reads. The sample holds roughly 720,000 distinct CDR3 sequences, about 18% seen once. The CDR3 runs to 14 residues. Per germline, CDR1 SGHTA and CDR2 FQGNSA. V trimming: 3 bases; J trimming: 3 bases; junction bases outside the gene matches: 5. These data are also associated with another study on T cells expressing NK-cell markers. That source reports: Seropositivity for HCMV was found in seven of the eight sequenced donors, with one seronegative. Also leading the CD3+CD56-NKG2C+ fraction in a handful of donors were these clonotypes.

The TCR was taken from a woman aged 18-30 years in good health. The chain joins TRBV7-2 to TRBJ2-7; 7 positions match TRBD2. The sample was PBMCs. The CDR3 region is CASSLGGRFYEQYF. CDR3 bases: TGTGCCAGCAGCTTGGGCGGGAGATTCTACGAGCAGTACTTC.